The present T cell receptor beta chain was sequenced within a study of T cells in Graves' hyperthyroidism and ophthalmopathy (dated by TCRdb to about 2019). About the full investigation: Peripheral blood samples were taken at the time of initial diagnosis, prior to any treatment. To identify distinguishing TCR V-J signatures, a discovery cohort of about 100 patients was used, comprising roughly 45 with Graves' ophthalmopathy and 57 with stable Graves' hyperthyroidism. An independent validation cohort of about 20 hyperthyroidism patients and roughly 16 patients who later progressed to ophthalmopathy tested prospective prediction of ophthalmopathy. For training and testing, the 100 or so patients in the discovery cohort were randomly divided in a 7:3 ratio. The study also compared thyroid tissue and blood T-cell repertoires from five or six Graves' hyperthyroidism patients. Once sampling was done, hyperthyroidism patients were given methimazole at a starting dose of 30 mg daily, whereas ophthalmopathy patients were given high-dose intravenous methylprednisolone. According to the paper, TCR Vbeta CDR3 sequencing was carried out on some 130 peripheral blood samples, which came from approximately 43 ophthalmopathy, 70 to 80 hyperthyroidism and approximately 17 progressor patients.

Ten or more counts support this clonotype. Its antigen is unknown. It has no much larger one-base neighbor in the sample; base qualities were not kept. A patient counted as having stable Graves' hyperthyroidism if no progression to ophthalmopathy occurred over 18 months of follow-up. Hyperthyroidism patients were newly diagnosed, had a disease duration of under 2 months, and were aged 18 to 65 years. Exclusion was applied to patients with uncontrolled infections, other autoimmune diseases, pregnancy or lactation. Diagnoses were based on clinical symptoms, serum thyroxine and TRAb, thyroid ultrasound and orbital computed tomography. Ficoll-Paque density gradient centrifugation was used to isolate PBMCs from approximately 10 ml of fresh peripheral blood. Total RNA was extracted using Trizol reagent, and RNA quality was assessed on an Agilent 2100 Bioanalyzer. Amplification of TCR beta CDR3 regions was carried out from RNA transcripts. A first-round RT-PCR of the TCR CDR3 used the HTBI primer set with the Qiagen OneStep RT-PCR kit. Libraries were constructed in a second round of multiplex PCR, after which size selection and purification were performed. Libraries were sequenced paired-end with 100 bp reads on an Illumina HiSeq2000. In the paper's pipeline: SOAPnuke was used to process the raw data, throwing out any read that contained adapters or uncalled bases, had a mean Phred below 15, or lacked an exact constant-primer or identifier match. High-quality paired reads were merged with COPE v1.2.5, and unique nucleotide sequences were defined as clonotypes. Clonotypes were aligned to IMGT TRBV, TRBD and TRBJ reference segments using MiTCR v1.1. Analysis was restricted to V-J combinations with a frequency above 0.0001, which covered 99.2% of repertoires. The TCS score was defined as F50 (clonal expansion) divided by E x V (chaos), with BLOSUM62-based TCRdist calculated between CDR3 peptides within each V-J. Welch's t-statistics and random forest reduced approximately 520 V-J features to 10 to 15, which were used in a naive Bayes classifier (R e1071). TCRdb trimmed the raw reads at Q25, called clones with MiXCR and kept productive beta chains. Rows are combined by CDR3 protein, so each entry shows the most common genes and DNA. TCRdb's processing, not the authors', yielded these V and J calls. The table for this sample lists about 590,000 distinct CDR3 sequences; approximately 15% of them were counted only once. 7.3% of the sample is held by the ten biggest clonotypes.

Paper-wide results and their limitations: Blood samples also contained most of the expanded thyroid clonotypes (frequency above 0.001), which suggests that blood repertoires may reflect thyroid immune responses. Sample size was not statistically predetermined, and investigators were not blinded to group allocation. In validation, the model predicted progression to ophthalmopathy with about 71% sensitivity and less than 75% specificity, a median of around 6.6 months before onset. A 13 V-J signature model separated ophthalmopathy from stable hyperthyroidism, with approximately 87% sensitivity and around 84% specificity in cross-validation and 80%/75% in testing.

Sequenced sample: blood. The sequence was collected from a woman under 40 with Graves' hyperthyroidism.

The CDR3 protein: CSAARGPRFPRETQYF. The sequenced DNA: TGCAGTGCCGCTAGGGGGCCCCGATTTCCCCGGGAGACCCAGTACTTC. The chain is assembled from TRBV20-1 and TRBJ2-5; the central 7 bases match TRBD1. Measured from the cysteine to the phenylalanine, the CDR3 is 16 residues long. Only the CDR3 region is kept as DNA, spanning 48 bases read in frame from base 1. Clipping removes 6 bases from V and 5 bases from J, with 18 as the unmatched junction base count. The germline V gene (reference sequence) provides CDR1 DFQATT and CDR2 SNEGSKA.